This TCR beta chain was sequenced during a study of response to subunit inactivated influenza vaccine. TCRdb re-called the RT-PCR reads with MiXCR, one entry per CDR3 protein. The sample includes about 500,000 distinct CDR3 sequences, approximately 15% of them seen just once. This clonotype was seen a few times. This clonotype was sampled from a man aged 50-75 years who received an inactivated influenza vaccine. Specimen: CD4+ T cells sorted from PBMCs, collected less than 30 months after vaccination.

CDR3 loop: CASSANPSYEQYF. The CDR3 DNA reads TGTGCCAGCAGCGCGAACCCCTCCTACGAGCAGTACTTC. The V call is TRBV7-2, the J call TRBJ2-7; no reliable D call. This CDR3 contains 13 residues. The V and J ends lost 5 bases and 0 bases respectively, with 8 bases between them. Germline lookup yields CDR1 SGHTA and CDR2 FQGNSA.